This T cell receptor (beta chain) appears in the sequencing data of a study of T cells in Graves' hyperthyroidism and ophthalmopathy. Exclusion of patients followed from uncontrolled infection, other autoimmune disease, pregnancy or lactation. The CDR3 sequence is 13 residues long. V was shortened by 3 bases and J by 9 bases, with 14 bases between the two germline ends. Germline assignment: CDR1 ENHRY and CDR2 SYGVKD. With regard to this clonotype: Its antigen is not identified.

Findings of the study overall: The model anticipated ophthalmopathy a median about six months pre-onset. In blood, most of the thyroid clonotypes expanded above 0.001 were also present.

The source material, RNA transcripts, was used to amplify TCR beta CDR3 regions. An initial round of RT-PCR targeting the TCR CDR3 relied on the HTBI primer set. A single record per CDR3 protein comes from TCRdb applying MiXCR to the multiplex PCR reads. The data contain roughly 500,000 distinct CDR3 sequences, about 46% of them singletons. The clonotype originates from an adult woman with Graves' disease, either hyperthyroidism or ophthalmopathy (not recorded which). The chain uses TRBV10-3 and TRBJ2-5; no definite D call. Sequences were obtained from peripheral blood or thyroid tissue (not recorded which). The CDR3: CAISDSSNQPQYF. The CDR3 region has the DNA TGTGCCATCAGTGACAGTTCCAATCAGCCCCAGTACTTC.